Below are 17 T cell receptor beta chains sequenced from a single sample in a study of cytomegalovirus exposure and HLA in healthy donors. Method: immunoSEQ multiplex PCR; TCRdb's copy keeps in-frame clones and lacks some. The sample yields about 120,000 clones, roughly 89% seen once. The material sequenced was PBMCs. Receptor source: a young woman in good health and CMV-seronegative.

The chain carries TRBV9 and TRBJ2-1; perhaps TRBD1 as D (6 bases). The CDR3 loop spans 13 amino acids. Deletions cut 0 bases from V and 7 bases from J, with 8 bases between. Germline V gene data show CDR1 as SGDLS and CDR2 as YYNGEE. CDR3 DNA: TGTGCCAGCAGCGTAGGGGGGCGTAATGAGCAGTTCTTC. Protein product: CASSVGGRNEQFF.

This chain links TRBV7-8 with TRBJ2-1; D perhaps matches TRBD2 (5 bases). The CDR3 loop spans 17 amino acids. Germline V gives CDR1 SGHVS, CDR2 FQNEAQ. V dropped 4 bases and J dropped 3 bases, with 19 bases sitting between them. As DNA, the CDR3 is TGTGCCAGCAGCTCCCCGCCTTTGAGGGAGAACTACAATGAGCAGTTCTTC. It translates to CASSSPPLRENYNEQFF.

The V gene is TRBV27, the J gene TRBJ2-7; D may be TRBD1 (5 bases). Germline V lookup: CDR1 MNHEY, CDR2 SMNVEV (reference sequence). V lost 4 bases and J 6 bases, leaving 16 bases between the germline ends. The CDR3 loop spans 14 amino acids. The CDR3 sequence is CASSSVRTRSEQYF. The CDR3, as DNA: TGTGCCAGCAGTTCAGTTCGGACAAGGAGCGAGCAGTACTTC.

The chain uses TRBV6-4 and TRBJ2-7, with D maybe TRBD1 (5 bases). Per germline, CDR1 MRHNA and CDR2 SNTAGT. Trimming shortened V by 3 bases and J by 6 bases, and 12 bases separated the two germline ends. The CDR3 loop spans 13 amino acids. As DNA, the CDR3 is TGTGCCAGCAGTGAAGATGATAGGGGCGAGCAGTACTTC. Its translation is CASSEDDRGEQYF.

This chain uses TRBV27 with TRBJ2-5; 9 bases are shared with TRBD1. Germline V gene lookup returns CDR1 MNHEY and CDR2 SMNVEV (reference sequence). V lost 5 bases and J lost 1; bases outside the gene matches: 17. The CDR3 extends over 19 amino acids. The CDR3 protein is CASSQTHRDRDSPQETQYF. CDR3 DNA sequence: TGTGCCAGCAGTCAAACACACCGGGACAGGGACTCGCCCCAAGAGACCCAGTACTTC.

The chain is built from TRBV30 and TRBJ1-1, with D perhaps matching TRBD1 (5 bases). The ends were cut back, 7 bases at V and 4 bases at J, with 19 bases in the middle. The CDR3 length is 14 residues. Germline V gene sequence: CDR1 GTSNPN, CDR2 SVGIG (reference sequence). The CDR3 protein is CASRDSWRGTEAFF. In nucleotides, the CDR3 is TGTGCCTCCCGGGACTCCTGGAGGGGCACTGAAGCTTTCTTT. The full variable domain, its missing parts supplied by reference TRBV30 and TRBJ1-1, is SQTIHQWPATLVQPVGSPLSLECTVEGTSNPNLYWYRQAAGRGLQLLFYSVGIGQISSEVPQNLSASRPQDRQFILSSKKLLLSDSGFYLCASRDSWRGTEAFFGQGTRLTVV.

This rearrangement joins TRBV30 to TRBJ2-2; the D gene is possibly TRBD2 (6 bases). There are 18 residues in the CDR3. V was cut by 4 bases and J by 5 bases, with 26 bases left in between. In germline, CDR1 is GTSNPN, CDR2 SVGIG (reference sequence). CDR3 DNA sequence: TGTGCCTGGACAACACTCTCGGGGTGGGCGGGACGTACCGGGGAGCTGTTTTTT. Protein product: CAWTTLSGWAGRTGELFF.

The rearrangement links TRBV10-1 to TRBJ2-3, with no clear D. The CDR3 runs to 14 residues. Trimming removed 7 bases at V and 3 bases at J, with 14 bases between. CDR1 is WNHNN and CDR2 is SYGVQD in the germline V gene (reference sequence). The CDR3 is CASTEVLGTDTQYF. Here the CDR3 DNA reads TGCGCCAGCACCGAAGTCCTAGGAACAGATACGCAGTATTTT.

This clone was picked up a small number of times. The chain links TRBV29-1 to TRBJ1-1; D is perhaps TRBD1 (6 bases). Germline V gives CDR1 SQVTM, CDR2 ANQGSEA. The CDR3 spans 13 residues. Trimming left V 7 bases short and J 0 bases short, with 12 bases between. This CDR3 is CSALGQMNTEAFF. CDR3 nucleotide sequence: TGCAGCGCCCTCGGACAGATGAACACTGAAGCTTTCTTT. The entire variable domain, with the rest obtained from reference TRBV29-1 and TRBJ1-1, is as follows: SAVISQKPSRDICQRGTSLTIQCQVDSQVTMMFWYRQQPGQSLTLIATANQGSEATYESGFVIDKFPISRPNLTFSTLTVSNMSPEDSSIYLCSALGQMNTEAFFGQGTRLTVV.

This clone was detected only once. The V and J genes are TRBV18 and TRBJ2-7; TRBD1 agrees at 9 bases. This CDR3 has 16 residues. The trim removed 3 bases at V and 3 bases at J, leaving 9 bases unmatched. Germline V gene data show CDR1 as KGHSH and CDR2 as LQKENI. The CDR3 here is CASSPIPRQGGYEQYF. Here the CDR3 DNA reads TGTGCCAGCTCACCTATTCCGCGACAGGGGGGCTACGAGCAGTACTTC.

The chain links TRBV6-5 to TRBJ1-1, with 8 bases lining up with TRBD1. Unmatched junction bases numbered 8, after V lost 4 bases and J lost 1 base. CDR3 length equals 16 residues. Germline V gene data show CDR1 as MNHEY and CDR2 as SVGAGI. Here the CDR3 DNA reads TGTGCCAGCAGTTCGCAGGGGGCGCTTGGGAACACTGAAGCTTTCTTT. Translated, it gives CASSSQGALGNTEAFF.

The chain uses TRBV7-9 and TRBJ1-3; TRBD1 aligns across 8 bases. Germline V CDR1 and CDR2: SEHNR, FQNEAQ (reference sequence). The junction had 7 bases not matched to a gene; V was cut back by 5 bases and J by 1 base. The CDR3 totals 16 residues. CDR3 region: CASSTYRGSSGNTIYF. In DNA, the CDR3 is TGTGCCAGCAGCACATACAGGGGGAGTTCTGGAAACACCATATATTTT.

The chain carries TRBV5-1 and TRBJ2-7, with 14 bases matching TRBD2. Unmatched junction bases numbered 19, after V lost 7 bases and J lost 7 bases. The germline V gene has CDR1 SGHRS and CDR2 YFSETQ. The CDR3 has 18 amino acids. CDR3 loop: CASCSGTSGSQTPGEQYF. The CDR3 DNA reads TGCGCCAGCTGTTCCGGGACTAGCGGGAGTCAGACCCCAGGGGAGCAGTACTTC.

The chain is built from TRBV5-6 and TRBJ2-7; D might be TRBD1 (5 bases). V lost 0 bases and J lost 1, with 8 bases in between. The V gene's germline CDR1 is SGHDT and CDR2 YYEEEE. The CDR3 covers 14 residues. The CDR3 DNA is TGTGCCAGCAGCTTGGGAGACAGATCCTACGAGCAGTACTTC. Translated, it gives CASSLGDRSYEQYF. The full variable domain, its missing parts supplied by reference TRBV5-6 and TRBJ2-7, is DAGVTQSPTHLIKTRGQQVTLRCSPKSGHDTVSWYQQALGQGPQFIFQYYEEEERQRGNFPDRFSGHQFPNYSSELNVNALLLGDSALYLCASSLGDRSYEQYFGPGTRLTVT.

The chain recombines TRBV5-6 with TRBJ1-5, with D maybe TRBD1 (6 bases). There are 16 residues in the CDR3. Germline values: CDR1 SGHDT, CDR2 YYEEEE. The V end lost 4 bases, the J end lost 5 bases, and 19 bases lay between the germline ends. CDR3 sequence: CASSLKVGGPDQPQHF. The CDR3 DNA follows: TGTGCCAGCAGCCTAAAAGTGGGGGGGCCAGATCAGCCCCAGCATTTT.

This clone was seen just once. The chain combines TRBV5-1 with TRBJ2-7, with a weak D call TRBD2 (6 bases). This CDR3 has 16 amino acids. V lost 1 base and J lost 6, with 20 bases in between. CDR1 is SGHRS and CDR2 is YFSETQ in the germline V gene. CDR3 sequence: CASSLNPLVNSGEQYF. The CDR3 DNA is TGCGCCAGCAGCTTGAATCCCCTAGTAAATAGCGGCGAGCAGTACTTC.

The chain has TRBV5-1 and TRBJ2-5, with D perhaps matching TRBD2 (6 bases). Deletions cut 1 base from V and 0 bases from J, with 13 bases between. The CDR3 is 16 residues long. Germline V CDR1 and CDR2: SGHRS, YFSETQ. The CDR3 region has the DNA TGCGCCAGCAGCTTGAGGGGTATAGCGGACCAAGAGACCCAGTACTTC. It translates to CASSLRGIADQETQYF.